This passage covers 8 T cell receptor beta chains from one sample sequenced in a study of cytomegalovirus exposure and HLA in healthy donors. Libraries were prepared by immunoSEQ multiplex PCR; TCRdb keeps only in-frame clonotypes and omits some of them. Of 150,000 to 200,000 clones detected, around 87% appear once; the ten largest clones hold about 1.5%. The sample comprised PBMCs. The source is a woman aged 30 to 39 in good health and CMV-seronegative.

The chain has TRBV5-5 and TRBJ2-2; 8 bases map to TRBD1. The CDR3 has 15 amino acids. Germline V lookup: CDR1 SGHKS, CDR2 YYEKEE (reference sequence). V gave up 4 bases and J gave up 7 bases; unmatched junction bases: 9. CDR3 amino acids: CASSPGTGLGGELFF. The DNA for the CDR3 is TGTGCCAGCAGCCCAGGGACAGGTCTAGGCGGGGAGCTGTTTTTT.

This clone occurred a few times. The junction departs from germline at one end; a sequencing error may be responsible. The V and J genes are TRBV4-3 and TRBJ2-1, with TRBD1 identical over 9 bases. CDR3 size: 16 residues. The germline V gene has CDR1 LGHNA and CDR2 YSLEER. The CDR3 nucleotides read TGCGCCAGCAGCGAAGAGGGACAGGGATCTTACAATGAGCAGTTCTTC. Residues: CASSEEGQGSYNEQFF.

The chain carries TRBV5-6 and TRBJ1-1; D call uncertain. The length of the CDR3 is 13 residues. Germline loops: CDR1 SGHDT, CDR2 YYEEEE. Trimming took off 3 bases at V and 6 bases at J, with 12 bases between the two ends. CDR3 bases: TGTGCCAGCAGCTCCGTCGGTGATCCTGAAGCTTTCTTT. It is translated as CASSSVGDPEAFF.

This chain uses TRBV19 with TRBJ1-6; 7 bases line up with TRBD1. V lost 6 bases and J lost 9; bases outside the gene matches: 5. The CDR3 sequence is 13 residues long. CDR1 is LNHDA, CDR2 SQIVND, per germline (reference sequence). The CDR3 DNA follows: TGTGCCAGTAGAGCAGGGGGTAGTTCACCCCTCCACTTT. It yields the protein CASRAGGSSPLHF.

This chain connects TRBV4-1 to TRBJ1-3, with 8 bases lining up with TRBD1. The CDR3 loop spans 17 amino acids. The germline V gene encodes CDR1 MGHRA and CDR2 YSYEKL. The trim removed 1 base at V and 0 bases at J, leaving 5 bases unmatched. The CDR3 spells CASSQVQGADSGNTIYF. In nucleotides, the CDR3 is TGCGCCAGCAGCCAAGTTCAGGGGGCTGACTCTGGAAACACCATATATTTT.

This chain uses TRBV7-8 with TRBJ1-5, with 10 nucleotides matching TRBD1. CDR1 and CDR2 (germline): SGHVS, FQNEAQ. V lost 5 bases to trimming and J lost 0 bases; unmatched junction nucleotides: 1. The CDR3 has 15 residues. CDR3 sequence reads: CASSRDRGSNQPQHF. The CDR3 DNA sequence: TGTGCCAGCAGCCGGGACAGGGGTAGCAATCAGCCCCAGCATTTT.

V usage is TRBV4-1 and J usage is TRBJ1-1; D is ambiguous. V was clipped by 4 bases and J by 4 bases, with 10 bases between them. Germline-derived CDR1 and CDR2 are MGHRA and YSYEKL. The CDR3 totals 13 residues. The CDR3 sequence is CASSPPGRTEAFF. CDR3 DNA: TGCGCCAGCAGCCCCCCGGGTCGCACTGAAGCTTTCTTT.

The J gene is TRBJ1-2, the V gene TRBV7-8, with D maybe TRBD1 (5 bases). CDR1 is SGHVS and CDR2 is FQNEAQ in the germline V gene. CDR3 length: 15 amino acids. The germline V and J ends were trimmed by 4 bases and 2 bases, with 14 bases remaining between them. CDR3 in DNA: TGTGCCAGCAGCTCAAACTACAGGTCCAACTATGGCTACACCTTC. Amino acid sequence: CASSSNYRSNYGYTF.